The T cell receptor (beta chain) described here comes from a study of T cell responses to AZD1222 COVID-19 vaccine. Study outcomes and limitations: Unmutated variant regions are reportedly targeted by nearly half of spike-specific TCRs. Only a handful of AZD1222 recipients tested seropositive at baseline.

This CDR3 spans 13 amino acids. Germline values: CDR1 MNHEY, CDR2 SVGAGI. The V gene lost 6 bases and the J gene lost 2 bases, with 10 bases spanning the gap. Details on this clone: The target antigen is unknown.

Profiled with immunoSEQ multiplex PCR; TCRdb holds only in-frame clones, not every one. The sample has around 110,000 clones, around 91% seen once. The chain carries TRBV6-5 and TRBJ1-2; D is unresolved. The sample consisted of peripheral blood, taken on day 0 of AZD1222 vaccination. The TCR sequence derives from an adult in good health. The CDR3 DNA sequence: TGTGCCAGCAGACAAGACGGGAACTATGGCTACACCTTC. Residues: CASRQDGNYGYTF.